The sequence of this TCR beta chain was determined in a study of human T cells and chemical hapten exposure (dated by TCRdb to about 2021). For the wider study: Libraries were pooled for sequencing, and per-sample TCR yields varied mainly because of small differences in library volumes within the pool. This study followed changes in the peripheral blood TCR repertoire in vivo during primary and secondary sensitization of alopecia patients to the hapten diphenylcyclopropenone (DPC). For every blood RNA sample, sequencing covered both the TCR alpha and TCR beta chains.

The time point tag for this specimen amounts to: healthy volunteer bleed at 6 weeks. Total RNA was extracted from unfractionated whole blood that had been collected in Tempus Blood RNA tubes. As TCR sequencing controls, several healthy volunteers were used, with blood taken at day 0, 2 weeks and 6 weeks. The CDR3 sequence holds 15 residues, the cysteine and phenylalanine included. Kept here is only the CDR3 DNA, which spans 45 bases and is read in frame from base 1. CDR1 and CDR2 are read off the germline V gene (reference sequence) as LGHDT and YNNKEL. The junction shows trimming of 4 bases on V and 3 bases on J, plus 10 bases between the germline ends. A word on this clonotype: This receptor's antigen is unknown. Per-base quality was not reported, and no clone a single base away is much larger than it.

The library was prepared using RACE. The sequencer was a NextSeq 500. Library preparation attached unique molecular identifiers to individual cDNA molecules for quantitative, reproducible TCR counting. On the authors' methods: The median number of TCRs per sample was around 96,000, ranging from roughly 23,224 to 690,600. V, J and CDR3 annotation of the TCR reads was performed with the Decombinator software suite. Every sample was subsampled to the same number of TCRs (28,000) for the PS versus PT1 abundance plots. Expanded TCRs were defined as absent before sensitization and observed at least eight times at the 2-week time point. TCRdb reprocessing: public reads trimmed at Q25 with fastp, clones called with MiXCR, in-frame beta chains kept. Merged by CDR3 protein, the rows form single entries marked with the most common genes and DNA. The V and J calls shown here were made by TCRdb, not taken from the authors' results. The sample has 65,000 to 95,000 distinct CDR3 sequences on record, around 9.4% of them singletons. Clones ranked in the top ten supply approximately 1.5% of the sample.

Broad study findings and their caveats: Repeated subsampling changed both the strength of the expansion versus patch-test correlation and the threshold at which that correlation became significant. No change with DPC sensitization was found in the number of TCRs above 1 in 1000 frequency, and no evidence of global repertoire structure alterations was found.

The receptor was isolated from a female donor in good health. Some clones in this sample may be carry-over from other donors' samples. Source material: whole blood. The chain was built from TRBV3-1 and TRBJ2-6, with no confident D gene call. CDR3 sequence: CASSPTSFGANVLTF. The DNA sequence reads TGTGCCAGCAGCCCGACTTCGTTTGGGGCCAACGTCCTGACTTTC.